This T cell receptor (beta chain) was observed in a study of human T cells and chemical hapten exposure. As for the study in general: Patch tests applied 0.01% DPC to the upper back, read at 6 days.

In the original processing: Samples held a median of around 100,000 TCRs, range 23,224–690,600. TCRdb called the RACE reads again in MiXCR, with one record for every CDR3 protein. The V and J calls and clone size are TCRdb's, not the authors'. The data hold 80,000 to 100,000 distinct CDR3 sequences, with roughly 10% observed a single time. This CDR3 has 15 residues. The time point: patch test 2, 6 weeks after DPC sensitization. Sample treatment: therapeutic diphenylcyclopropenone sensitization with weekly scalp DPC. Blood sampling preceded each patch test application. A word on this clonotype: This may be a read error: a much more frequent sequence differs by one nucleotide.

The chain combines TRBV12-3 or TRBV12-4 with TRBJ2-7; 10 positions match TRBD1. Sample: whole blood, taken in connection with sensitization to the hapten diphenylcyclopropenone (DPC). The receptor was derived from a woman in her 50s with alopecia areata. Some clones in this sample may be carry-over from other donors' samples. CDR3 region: CARSLSRTGGGEQYF. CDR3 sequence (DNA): TGTGCCAGGAGTTTATCCCGGACAGGGGGAGGCGAGCAGTACTTC.